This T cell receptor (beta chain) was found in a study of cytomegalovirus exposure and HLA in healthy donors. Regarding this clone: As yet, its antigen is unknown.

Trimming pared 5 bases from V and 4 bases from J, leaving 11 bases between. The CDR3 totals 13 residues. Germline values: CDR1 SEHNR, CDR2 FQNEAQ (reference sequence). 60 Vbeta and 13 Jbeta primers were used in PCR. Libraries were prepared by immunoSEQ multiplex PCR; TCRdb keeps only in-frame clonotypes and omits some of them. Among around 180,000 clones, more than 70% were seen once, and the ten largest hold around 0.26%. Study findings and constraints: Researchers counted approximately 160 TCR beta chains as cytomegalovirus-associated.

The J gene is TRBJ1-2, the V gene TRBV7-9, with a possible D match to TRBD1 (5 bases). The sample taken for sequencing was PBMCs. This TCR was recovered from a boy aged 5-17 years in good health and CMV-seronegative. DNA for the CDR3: TGTGCCAGCAGCCAAGACAGCCTCTATGGCTACACCTTC. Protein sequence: CASSQDSLYGYTF.